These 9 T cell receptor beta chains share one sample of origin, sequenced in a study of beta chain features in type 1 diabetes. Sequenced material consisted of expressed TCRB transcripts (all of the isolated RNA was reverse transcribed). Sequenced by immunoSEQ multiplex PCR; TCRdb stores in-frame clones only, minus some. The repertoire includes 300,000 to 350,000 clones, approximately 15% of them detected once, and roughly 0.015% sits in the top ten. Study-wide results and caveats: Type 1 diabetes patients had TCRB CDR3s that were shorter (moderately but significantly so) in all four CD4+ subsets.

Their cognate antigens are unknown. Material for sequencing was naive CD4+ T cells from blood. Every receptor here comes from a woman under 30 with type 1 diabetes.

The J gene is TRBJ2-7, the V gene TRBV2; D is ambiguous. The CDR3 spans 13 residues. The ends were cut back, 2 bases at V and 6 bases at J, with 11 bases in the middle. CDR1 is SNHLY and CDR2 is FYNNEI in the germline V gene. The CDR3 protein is CASSEFRVGEQYF. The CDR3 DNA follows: TGTGCCAGCAGTGAATTTCGAGTTGGCGAGCAGTACTTC. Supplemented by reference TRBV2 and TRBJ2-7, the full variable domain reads EPEVTQTPSHQVTQMGQEVILRCVPISNHLYFYWYRQILGQKVEFLVSFYNNEISEKSEIFDDQFSVERPDGSNFTLKIRSTKLEDSAMYFCASSEFRVGEQYFGPGTRLTVT.

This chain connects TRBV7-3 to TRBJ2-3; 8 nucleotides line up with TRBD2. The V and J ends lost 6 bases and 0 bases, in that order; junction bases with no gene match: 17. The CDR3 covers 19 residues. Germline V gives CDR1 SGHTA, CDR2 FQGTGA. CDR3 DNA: TGTGCCAGCAGACCGGGACTAGTTCTAGAAAGGGACAGCACAGATACGCAGTATTTT. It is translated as CASRPGLVLERDSTDTQYF. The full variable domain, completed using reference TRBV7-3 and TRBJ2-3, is GAGVSQTPSNKVTEKGKYVELRCDPISGHTALYWYRQSLGQGPEFLIYFQGTGAADDSGLPNDRFFAVRPEGSVSTLKIQRTERGDSAVYLCASRPGLVLERDSTDTQYFGPGTRLTVL.

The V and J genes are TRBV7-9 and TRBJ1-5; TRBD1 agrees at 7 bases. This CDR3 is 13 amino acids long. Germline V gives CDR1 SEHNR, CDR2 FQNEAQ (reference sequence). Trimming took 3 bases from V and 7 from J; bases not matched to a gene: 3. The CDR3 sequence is CASSLTGLQPQHF. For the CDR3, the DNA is TGTGCCAGCAGCTTGACAGGGCTCCAGCCCCAGCATTTT.

CDR3 loop: CASSLAGREWGEQFF. The DNA of the CDR3 is TGCGCCAGCAGCTTGGCCGGGCGGGAGTGGGGCGAGCAGTTCTTC. The chain is built from TRBV5-1 and TRBJ2-1; TRBD2 matches 7 bases. Germline V lookup: CDR1 SGHRS, CDR2 YFSETQ. CDR3 size: 15 residues. Trimming took 0 bases from V and 10 from J; bases not matched to a gene: 10.

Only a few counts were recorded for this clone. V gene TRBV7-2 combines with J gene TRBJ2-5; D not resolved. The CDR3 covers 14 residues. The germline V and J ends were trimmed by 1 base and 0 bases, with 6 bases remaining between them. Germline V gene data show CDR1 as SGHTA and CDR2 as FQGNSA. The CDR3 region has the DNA TGTGCCAGCAGCTTAGGGAGACACCAAGAGACCCAGTACTTC. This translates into CASSLGRHQETQYF.

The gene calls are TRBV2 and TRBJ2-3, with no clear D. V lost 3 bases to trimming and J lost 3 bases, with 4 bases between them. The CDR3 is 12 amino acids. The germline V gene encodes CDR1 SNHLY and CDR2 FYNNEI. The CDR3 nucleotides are TGTGCCAGCAGTGATGAGACAGATACGCAGTATTTT. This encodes CASSDETDTQYF.

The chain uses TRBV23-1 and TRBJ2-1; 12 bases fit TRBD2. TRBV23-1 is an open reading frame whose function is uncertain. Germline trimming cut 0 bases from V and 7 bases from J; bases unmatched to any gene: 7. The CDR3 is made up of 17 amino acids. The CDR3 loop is CASSQSPLAGGPNEQFF. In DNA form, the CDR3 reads TGCGCCAGCAGTCAATCCCCTCTAGCGGGAGGGCCAAATGAGCAGTTCTTC.

In nucleotides, the CDR3 is TGCGCCAGCAGCCATAACAGGGAAAGCGGGGAGCTGTTTTTT. It specifies CASSHNRESGELFF. The chain links TRBV4-1 to TRBJ2-2; D might be TRBD1 (6 bases). The CDR3 is made up of 14 amino acids. The V and J ends lost 3 bases and 7 bases respectively, with 12 bases between them. CDR1 and CDR2 (germline): MGHRA, YSYEKL.

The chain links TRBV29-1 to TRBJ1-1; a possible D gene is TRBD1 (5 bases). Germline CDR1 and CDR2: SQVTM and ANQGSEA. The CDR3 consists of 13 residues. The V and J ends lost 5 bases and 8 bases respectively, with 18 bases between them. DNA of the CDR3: TGCAGCGTTCGGGCCGAATCCGACAGAGAAGCTTTCTTT. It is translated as CSVRAESDREAFF.